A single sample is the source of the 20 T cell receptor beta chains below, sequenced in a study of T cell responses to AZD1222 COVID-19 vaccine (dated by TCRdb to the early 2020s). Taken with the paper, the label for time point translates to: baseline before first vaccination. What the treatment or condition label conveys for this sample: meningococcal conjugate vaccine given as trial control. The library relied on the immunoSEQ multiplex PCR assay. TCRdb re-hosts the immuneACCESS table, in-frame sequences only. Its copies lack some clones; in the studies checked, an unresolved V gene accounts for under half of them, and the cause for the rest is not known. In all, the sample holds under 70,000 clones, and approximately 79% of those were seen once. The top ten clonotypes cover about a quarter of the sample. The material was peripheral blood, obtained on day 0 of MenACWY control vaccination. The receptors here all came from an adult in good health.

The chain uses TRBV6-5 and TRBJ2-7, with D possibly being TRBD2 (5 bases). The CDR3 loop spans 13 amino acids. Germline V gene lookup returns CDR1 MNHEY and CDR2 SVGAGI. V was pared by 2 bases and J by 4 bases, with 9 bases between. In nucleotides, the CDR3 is TGTGCCAGCAGTTACGGGCCGGGGTACGAGCAGTACTTC. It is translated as CASSYGPGYEQYF.

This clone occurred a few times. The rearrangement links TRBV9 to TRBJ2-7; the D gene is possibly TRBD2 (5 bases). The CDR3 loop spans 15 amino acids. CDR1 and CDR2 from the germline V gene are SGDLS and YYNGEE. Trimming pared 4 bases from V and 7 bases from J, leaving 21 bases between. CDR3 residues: CASSPHWGFSGEQYF. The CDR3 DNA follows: TGTGCCAGCAGCCCTCATTGGGGTTTCTCGGGGGAGCAGTACTTC.

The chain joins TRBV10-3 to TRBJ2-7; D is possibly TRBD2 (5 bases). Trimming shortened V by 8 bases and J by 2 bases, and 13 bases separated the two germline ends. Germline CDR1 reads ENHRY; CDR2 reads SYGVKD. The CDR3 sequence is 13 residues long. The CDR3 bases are TGTGCCATCGGTGGGAGACGGACCTACGAGCAGTACTTC. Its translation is CAIGGRRTYEQYF.

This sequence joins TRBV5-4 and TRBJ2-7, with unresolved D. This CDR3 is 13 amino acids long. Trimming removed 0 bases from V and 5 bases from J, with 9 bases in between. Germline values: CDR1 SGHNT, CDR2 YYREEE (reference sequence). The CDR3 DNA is TGTGCCAGCAGCTTGGATGCCCTAAACGAGCAGTACTTC. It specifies CASSLDALNEQYF. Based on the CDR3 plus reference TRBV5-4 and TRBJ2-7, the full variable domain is ETGVTQSPTHLIKTRGQQVTLRCSSQSGHNTVSWYQQALGQGPQFIFQYYREEENGRGNFPPRFSGLQFPNYSSELNVNALELDDSALYLCASSLDALNEQYFGPGTRLTVT.

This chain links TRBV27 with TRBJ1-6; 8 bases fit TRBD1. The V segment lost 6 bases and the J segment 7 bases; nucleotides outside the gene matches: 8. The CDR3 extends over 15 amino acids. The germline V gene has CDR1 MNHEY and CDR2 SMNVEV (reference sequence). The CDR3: CASSPGQGMNSPLHF. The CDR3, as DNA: TGTGCCAGCAGCCCCGGACAGGGAATGAATTCACCCCTCCACTTT.

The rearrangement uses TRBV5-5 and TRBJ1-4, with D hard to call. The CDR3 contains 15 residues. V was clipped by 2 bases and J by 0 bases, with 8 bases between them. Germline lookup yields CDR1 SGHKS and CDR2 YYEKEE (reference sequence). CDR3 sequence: CASSLFAATNEKLFF. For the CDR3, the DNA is TGTGCCAGCAGCTTATTTGCAGCAACTAATGAAAAACTGTTTTTT.

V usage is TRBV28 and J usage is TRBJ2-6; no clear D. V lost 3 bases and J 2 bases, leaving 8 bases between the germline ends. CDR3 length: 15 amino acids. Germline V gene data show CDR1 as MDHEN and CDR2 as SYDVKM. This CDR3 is CASSFGQAGANVLTF. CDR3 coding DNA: TGTGCCAGCAGTTTTGGCCAAGCTGGGGCCAACGTCCTGACTTTC.

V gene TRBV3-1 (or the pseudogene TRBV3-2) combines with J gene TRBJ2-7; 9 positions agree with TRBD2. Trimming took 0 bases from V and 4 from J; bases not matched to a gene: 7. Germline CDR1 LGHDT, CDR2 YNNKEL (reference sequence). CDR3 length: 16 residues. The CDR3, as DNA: TGTGCCAGCAGCCAAGAACCTAGCGGGGACGTGTACGAGCAGTACTTC. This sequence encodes CASSQEPSGDVYEQYF.

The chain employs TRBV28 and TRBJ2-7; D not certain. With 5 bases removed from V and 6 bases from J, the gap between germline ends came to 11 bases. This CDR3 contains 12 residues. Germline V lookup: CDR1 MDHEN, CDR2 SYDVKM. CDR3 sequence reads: CASSPPVGEQYF. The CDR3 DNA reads TGTGCCAGCAGTCCTCCAGTTGGCGAGCAGTACTTC.

The DNA of the CDR3 is TGTGCCACCAGCAGAGATAAAGGGGGGCATCAGCCCCAGCATTTT. Protein product: CATSRDKGGHQPQHF. The rearrangement links TRBV15 to TRBJ1-5, with D possibly matching TRBD1 (6 bases). V was trimmed by 0 bases and J by 5 bases, leaving 11 bases between them. The CDR3 length is 15 residues. In germline, CDR1 is LNHNV, CDR2 YYDKDF (reference sequence).

The CDR3 here is CASSVGAGTGTEAFF. The CDR3 bases are TGTGCCAGCAGCGTAGGGGCGGGAACGGGGACTGAAGCTTTCTTT. The V gene is TRBV9, the J gene TRBJ1-1; D is uncertain. V shed 0 bases and J shed 5 bases, with 14 bases lying between them. The CDR3 is 15 amino acids. Germline V gene sequence: CDR1 SGDLS, CDR2 YYNGEE.

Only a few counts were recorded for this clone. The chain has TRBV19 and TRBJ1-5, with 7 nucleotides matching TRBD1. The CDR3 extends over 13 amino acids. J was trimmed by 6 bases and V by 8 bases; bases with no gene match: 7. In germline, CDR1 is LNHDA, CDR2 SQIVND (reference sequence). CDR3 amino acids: CASAQGSLQPQHF. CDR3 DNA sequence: TGTGCCAGTGCACAGGGGTCGCTTCAGCCCCAGCATTTT.

Here the CDR3 DNA reads TGTGCCAGCAGCCAAACTAGCGACACAGATACGCAGTATTTT. It codes for CASSQTSDTDTQYF. The rearrangement links TRBV7-3 to TRBJ2-3, with 7 bases identical to TRBD2. The CDR3 is 14 amino acids. V shed 5 bases, J shed 2 bases, and the junction held 4 bases outside the gene matches. In germline, CDR1 is SGHTA, CDR2 FQGTGA.

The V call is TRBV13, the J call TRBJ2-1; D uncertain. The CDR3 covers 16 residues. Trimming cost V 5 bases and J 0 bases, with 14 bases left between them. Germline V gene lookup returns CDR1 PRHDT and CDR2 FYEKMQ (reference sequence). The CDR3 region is CASSRLGASSYNEQFF. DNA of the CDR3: TGTGCCAGCAGCCGACTTGGCGCGAGCTCCTACAATGAGCAGTTCTTC.

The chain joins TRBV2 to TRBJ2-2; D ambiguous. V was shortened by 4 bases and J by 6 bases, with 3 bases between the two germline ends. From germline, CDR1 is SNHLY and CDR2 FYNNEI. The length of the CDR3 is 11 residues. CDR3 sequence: CASSVAGELFF. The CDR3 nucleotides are TGTGCCAGCAGTGTGGCCGGGGAGCTGTTTTTT.

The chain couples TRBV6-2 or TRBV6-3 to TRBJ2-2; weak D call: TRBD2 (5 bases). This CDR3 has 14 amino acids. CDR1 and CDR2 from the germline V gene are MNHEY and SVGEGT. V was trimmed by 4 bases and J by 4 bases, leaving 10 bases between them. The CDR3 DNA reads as TGTGCCAGCAGTTCCGGACTTTCCACCGGGGAGCTGTTTTTT. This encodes CASSSGLSTGELFF.

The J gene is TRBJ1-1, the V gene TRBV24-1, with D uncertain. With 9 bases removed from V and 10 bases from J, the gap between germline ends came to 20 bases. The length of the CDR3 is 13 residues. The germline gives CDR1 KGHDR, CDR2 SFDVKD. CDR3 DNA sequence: TGTGCCACCCCTGCATTCCAGGATGCGGGAGCTTTCTTT. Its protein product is CATPAFQDAGAFF.

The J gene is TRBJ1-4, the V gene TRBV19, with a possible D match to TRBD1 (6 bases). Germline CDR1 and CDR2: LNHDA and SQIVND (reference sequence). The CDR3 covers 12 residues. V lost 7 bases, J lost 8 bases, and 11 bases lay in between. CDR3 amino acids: CASNRRGEKLFF. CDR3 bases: TGTGCCAGTAATCGCAGGGGAGAAAAACTGTTTTTT.

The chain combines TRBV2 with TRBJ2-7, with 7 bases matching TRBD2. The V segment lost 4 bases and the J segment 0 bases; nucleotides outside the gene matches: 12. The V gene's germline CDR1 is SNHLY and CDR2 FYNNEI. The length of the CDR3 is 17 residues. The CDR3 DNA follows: TGTGCCAGCAGTGGCGGCGGGAGCGGGGCCCTCTCCTACGAGCAGTACTTC. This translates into CASSGGGSGALSYEQYF.

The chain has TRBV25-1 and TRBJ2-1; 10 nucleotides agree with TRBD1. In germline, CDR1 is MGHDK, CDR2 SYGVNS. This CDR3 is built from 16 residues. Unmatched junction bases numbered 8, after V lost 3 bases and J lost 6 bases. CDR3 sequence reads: CASSETTGGAFNEQFF. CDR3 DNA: TGTGCCAGCAGTGAGACGACAGGGGGCGCATTCAATGAGCAGTTCTTC. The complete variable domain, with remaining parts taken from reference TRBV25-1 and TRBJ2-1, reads EADIYQTPRYLVIGTGKKITLECSQTMGHDKMYWYQQDPGMELHLIHYSYGVNSTEKGDLSSESTVSRIRTEHFPLTLESARPSHTSQYLCASSETTGGAFNEQFFGPGTRLTVL.